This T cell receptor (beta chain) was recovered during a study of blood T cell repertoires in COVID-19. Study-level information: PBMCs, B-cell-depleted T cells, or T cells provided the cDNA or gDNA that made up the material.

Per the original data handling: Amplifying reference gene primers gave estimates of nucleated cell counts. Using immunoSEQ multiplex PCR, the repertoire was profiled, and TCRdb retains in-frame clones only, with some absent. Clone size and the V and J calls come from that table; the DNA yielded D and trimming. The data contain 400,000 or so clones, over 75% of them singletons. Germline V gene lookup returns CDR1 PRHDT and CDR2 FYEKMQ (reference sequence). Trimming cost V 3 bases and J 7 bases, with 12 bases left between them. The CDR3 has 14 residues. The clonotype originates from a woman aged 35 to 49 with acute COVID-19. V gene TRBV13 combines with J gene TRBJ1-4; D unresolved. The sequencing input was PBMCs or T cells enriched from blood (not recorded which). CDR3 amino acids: CASSFREGREKLFF. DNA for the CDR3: TGTGCCAGCAGCTTCCGGGAAGGACGTGAAAAACTGTTTTTT.